Listed below are T cell receptor beta chains from one sample, sequenced in a study of CD8+CD57+ T cells in acquired aplastic anemia. TCRdb processed the reads anew with MiXCR; each CDR3 protein has one entry. The table shows 170,000 or so distinct CDR3 sequences, with 40% to 50% occurring only once. The sample consisted of sorted CD4+, CD8+, or CD8+CD57+ T cells (not recorded which) from PBMCs. Receptors originate from a human donor with aplastic anemia. Each CDR3 is given with its conserved first and last residue. Each record gives: V gene, J gene, D gene, clone size, CDR3 protein, CDR3 DNA. The D gene is left open where the match is weak. Expanded clones get a size class; other rows say once, few or many, or leave the size out.

V: TRBV11-2
J: TRBJ1-6
D: NA
size: few
CDR3: CASSSGDRRRNSPLHF
DNA: TGTGCCAGCAGCTCCGGCGACAGGCGGCGGAATTCACCCCTCCACTTT

V: TRBV7-8
J: TRBJ2-7
D: NA
size: many
CDR3: CASSLVTLEQYF
DNA: TGTGCCAGCAGCTTAGTAACCCTCGAGCAGTACTTC

V: TRBV2
J: TRBJ1-2
D: NA
size: NA
CDR3: CASSNLLGRGYTF
DNA: TGTGCCAGCTCAAACCTGCTCGGGAGGGGCTACACCTTC

V: TRBV12-3/TRBV12-4
J: TRBJ1-2
D: NA
size: NA
CDR3: CASSLDGMGEAGRGGYTF
DNA: TGTGCCAGCAGTTTGGATGGGATGGGGGAGGCAGGTCGGGGCGGCTACACCTTC

V: TRBV7-3
J: TRBJ1-1
D: NA
size: NA
CDR3: CASSFVGATAFF
DNA: TGTGCCAGCAGCTTTGTGGGGGCAACGGCTTTCTTT

V: TRBV19
J: TRBJ2-7
D: TRBD1
size: many
CDR3: CASSSTGAAYEQYF
DNA: TGTGCCAGTAGCTCGACAGGGGCCGCCTACGAGCAGTACTTC

V: TRBV10-3
J: TRBJ2-7
D: TRBD1
size: NA
CDR3: CAISESTVGQGAYEQYF
DNA: TGTGCCATCAGTGAGTCGACTGTGGGACAGGGTGCCTACGAGCAGTACTTC

V: TRBV29-1
J: TRBJ1-2
D: NA
size: NA
CDR3: CSVGDTTNYGYTF
DNA: TGCAGCGTTGGGGACACCACTAACTATGGCTACACCTTC

V: TRBV10-3
J: TRBJ2-1
D: NA
size: NA
CDR3: CASVRALDGYNEQFF
DNA: TGTGCCTCGGTGCGGGCCCTCGATGGGTACAATGAGCAGTTCTTC

V: TRBV9
J: TRBJ1-4
D: TRBD1
size: many
CDR3: CASSGGTGNEKLFF
DNA: TGTGCCAGCAGCGGAGGGACAGGGAATGAAAAACTGTTTTTT

V: TRBV10-3
J: TRBJ2-3
D: NA
size: NA
CDR3: CAIGIATDTQYF
DNA: TGTGCCATCGGGATAGCTACAGATACGCAGTATTTT

V: TRBV20-1
J: TRBJ2-7
D: TRBD2
size: NA
CDR3: CSAQSGRLIHEQYF
DNA: TGCAGTGCCCAAAGCGGGAGGCTTATCCACGAGCAGTACTTC

V: TRBV6-5
J: TRBJ2-1
D: TRBD2
size: many
CDR3: CASKTSANEQFF
DNA: TGTGCCAGCAAAACTAGCGCTAATGAGCAGTTCTTC